Presented here are 14 T cell receptor beta chains from one specimen sequenced in a study of regulatory T cells in long-lasting Graves disease. Time point indicated: persistent/refractory GD, antithyroid drugs over 5 years with positive TRAb. The TCR library used RNA extracted from PBMCs. Combining iRepertoire HTBI primers with Arm-PCR of CDR3 regions, the authors built TCR beta libraries. One entry per CDR3 protein, called by TCRdb with MiXCR from the multiplex PCR reads. The sample lists about 400,000 distinct CDR3 sequences; 20% were seen once. Sequencing was performed on peripheral blood mononuclear cells (PBMCs), taken when the disease was refractory, from a patient treated with antithyroid drugs. The receptors come from a female donor with Graves disease.

The table lists this clonotype with a few counts. The V call is TRBV4-1, the J call TRBJ2-7; D unresolved. Germline-derived CDR1 and CDR2 are MGHRA and YSYEKL. The V gene lost 0 bases and the J gene lost 4 bases, with 10 bases spanning the gap. This CDR3 has 14 amino acids. CDR3 nucleotides: TGCGCCAGCAGCCAAGACTCCCTGGGATACGAGCAGTACTTC. Translation gives CASSQDSLGYEQYF.

This clonotype came up once. This sequence joins TRBV5-1 and TRBJ2-5; TRBD1 matches 7 bases. CDR3 length: 14 residues. The V gene's germline CDR1 is SGHRS and CDR2 YFSETQ. The J segment lost 5 bases and the V segment lost 3 bases, leaving 7 bases of the junction unmatched. The CDR3 spells CASSSTGIVETQYF. The CDR3 DNA sequence: TGCGCCAGCAGCTCGACAGGGATAGTGGAGACCCAGTACTTC.

V and J are TRBV6-2 or TRBV6-3 and TRBJ1-2, with D unclear. V was pared by 6 bases and J by 5 bases, with 13 bases between. CDR3 length equals 13 residues. The germline CDR1 and CDR2 sequences are MNHEY and SVGEGT. CDR3: CASRAPDWYGYTF. DNA of the CDR3: TGTGCCAGCAGGGCACCAGACTGGTATGGCTACACCTTC.

The chain recombines TRBV7-6 with TRBJ2-2; 12 positions agree with TRBD2. Germline V gene sequence: CDR1 SGHVS, CDR2 FNYEAQ. The J segment lost 5 bases and the V segment lost 2 bases, leaving 6 bases of the junction unmatched. The CDR3 has 17 residues. The CDR3 sequence is CASSLLTSGSLTGELFF. CDR3 DNA: TGTGCCAGCAGCTTATTGACTAGCGGGAGTTTAACCGGGGAGCTGTTTTTT. Variable domain in full (rest from reference TRBV7-6 and TRBJ2-2): GAGVSQSPRYKVTKRGQDVALRCDPISGHVSLYWYRQALGQGPEFLTYFNYEAQQDKSGLPNDRFSAERPEGSISTLTIQRTEQRDSAMYRCASSLLTSGSLTGELFFGEGSRLTVL.

There are many counts of this clonotype. The rearrangement uses TRBV28 and TRBJ2-2; 11 nucleotides match TRBD2. The CDR3 length is 21 residues. The germline CDR1 and CDR2 sequences are MDHEN and SYDVKM. With V trimmed by 5 bases and J by 6 bases, 23 bases remained unmatched. CDR3 amino acids: CASSHEPTGSGTSGFAGELFF. CDR3 bases: TGTGCCAGCAGTCACGAACCGACAGGCTCAGGGACTAGCGGATTCGCCGGGGAGCTGTTTTTT.

This clonotype was seen a handful of times. V usage is TRBV6-1 and J usage is TRBJ2-5; 9 bases are a match to TRBD2. V trimming: 9 bases; J trimming: 4 bases; junction bases outside the gene matches: 9. The CDR3 length is 14 residues. The germline CDR1 and CDR2 sequences are MNHNS and SASEGT. CDR3 in amino acids: CASKTSGGGETQYF. In DNA form, the CDR3 reads TGTGCCAGTAAGACTAGCGGAGGGGGAGAGACCCAGTACTTC.

With respect to this clonotype: At one of its ends the junction is not consistent with the germline gene, which may arise from a read error. The rearrangement joins TRBV20-1 to TRBJ2-1; no clear D. CDR1 and CDR2 (germline): DFQATT, SNEGSKA (reference sequence). The CDR3 consists of 12 residues. CDR3 nucleotide sequence: TGCAATGCTCGGACCGGTGGGAATGAGCAGTTCTTC. Translation: CNARTGGNEQFF.

At least ten counts were recorded for this clonotype. The V call is TRBV7-8, the J call TRBJ2-7, with TRBD2 matching over 12 bases. Germline CDR1 is SGHVS and CDR2 is FQNEAQ. The CDR3 is made up of 18 amino acids. The junction had 11 bases not matched to a gene; V was cut back by 0 bases and J by 5 bases. The chain's CDR3 is CASSLAASGRARFDEQYF. CDR3 sequence (DNA): TGTGCCAGCAGCTTAGCGGCTAGCGGGAGGGCCAGGTTTGACGAGCAGTACTTC.

This clonotype was detected only a few times. The V and J genes are TRBV28 and TRBJ2-3; 10 nucleotides align to TRBD2. The germline gives CDR1 MDHEN, CDR2 SYDVKM. J was trimmed by 0 bases and V by 9 bases; bases with no gene match: 9. The CDR3 spans 16 residues. In DNA, the CDR3 is TGTGCCAGGACCTACGCGGGACTAGCGAGCACAGATACGCAGTATTTT. Translation gives CARTYAGLASTDTQYF.

The V gene is TRBV29-1, the J gene TRBJ2-2; 15 positions match TRBD2. J gave up 6 bases and V 5 bases, and 4 bases lay outside the gene matches. CDR3 length: 15 amino acids. Germline CDR1 is SQVTM and CDR2 is ANQGSEA. CDR3 DNA sequence: TGCAGCGTTACAGGACTAGCGGGAGGGGCCGGGGAGCTGTTTTTT. Its translation is CSVTGLAGGAGELFF.

The CDR3 nucleotides are TGTGCCAGCAGTTACGCGGACAAAGGGGGCTACGAGCAGTACTTC. Protein product: CASSYADKGGYEQYF. This rearrangement joins TRBV6-9 to TRBJ2-7; a possible D gene is TRBD1 (6 bases). Germline V gene data show CDR1 as MNHGY and CDR2 as SVAAGI. The CDR3 totals 15 residues. Trimming stripped 3 bases from V and 3 bases from J, with 15 bases between.

The chain uses TRBV20-1 and TRBJ1-1; D is unresolved. The germline gives CDR1 DFQATT, CDR2 SNEGSKA (reference sequence). The V and J ends lost 3 bases and 0 bases respectively, with 11 bases between them. This CDR3 contains 14 residues. This CDR3 is CSARAVLMNTEAFF. In nucleotides, the CDR3 is TGCAGTGCTAGGGCAGTCTTAATGAACACTGAAGCTTTCTTT.

This clonotype was seen a single time. Likely a read error: the CDR3 ends without its conserved phenylalanine or tryptophan. The chain carries TRBV18 and TRBJ1-1; D gene unclear. Trimming removed 1 base at V and 6 bases at J, with 9 bases between. Germline CDR1 KGHSH, CDR2 LQKENI. This CDR3 comprises 13 residues. CDR3 DNA sequence: TGTGCCAGCTCACCACTCACCCTGGCTGAAGCTTTCCTT. Its protein is CASSPLTLAEAFL.

The genes are TRBV14 and TRBJ2-5; maybe TRBD2 (5 bases). Germline V gene sequence: CDR1 SGHDN, CDR2 FVKESK. V gave up 2 bases and J gave up 5 bases, with 12 bases separating them. The CDR3 covers 14 residues. Here the CDR3 DNA reads TGTGCCAGCAGCCAAAGCCGGGGTGGGGAGACCCAGTACTTC. Protein: CASSQSRGGETQYF.